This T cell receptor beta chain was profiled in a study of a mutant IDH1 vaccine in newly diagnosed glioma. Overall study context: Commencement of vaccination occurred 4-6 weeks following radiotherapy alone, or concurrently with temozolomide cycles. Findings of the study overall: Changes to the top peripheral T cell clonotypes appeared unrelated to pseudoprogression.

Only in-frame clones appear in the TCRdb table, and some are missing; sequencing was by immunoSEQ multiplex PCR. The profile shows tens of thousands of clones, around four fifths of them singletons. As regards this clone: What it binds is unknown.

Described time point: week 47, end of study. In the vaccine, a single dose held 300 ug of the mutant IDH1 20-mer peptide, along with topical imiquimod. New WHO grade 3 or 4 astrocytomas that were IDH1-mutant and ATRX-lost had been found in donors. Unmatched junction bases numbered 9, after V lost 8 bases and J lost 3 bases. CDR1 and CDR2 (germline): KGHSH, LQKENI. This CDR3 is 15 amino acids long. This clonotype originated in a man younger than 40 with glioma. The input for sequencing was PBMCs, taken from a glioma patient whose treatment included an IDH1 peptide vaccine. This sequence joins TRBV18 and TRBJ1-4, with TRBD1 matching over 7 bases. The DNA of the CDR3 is TGTGCCAGCACGAACTACAGGGGAGCTAATGAAAAACTGTTTTTT. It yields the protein CASTNYRGANEKLFF.